The 13 T cell receptor beta chains below come from one sample, sequenced in a study of breast tumors, draining lymph nodes, adjacent tissues. The lymph nodes were axillary draining lymph nodes from breast cancer patients. TCRdb re-derived calls from the multiplex PCR reads in MiXCR, one entry per CDR3 protein. The sample holds 150,000 to 200,000 distinct CDR3 sequences; approximately 30% are singletons and the top ten take 3.5% to 4.5%. The sequenced sample was axillary lymph node tissue. Source of these receptors: a female donor with breast cancer. Some clones in this sample may be carry-over from other donors' samples.

This clonotype showed up just a few times. Its ends do not fully match the called genes, so a read error is possible. The chain recombines TRBV5-6 with TRBJ1-2; 7 bases are shared with TRBD1. The CDR3 covers 14 residues. The germline V gene has CDR1 SGHDT and CDR2 YYEEEE. CDR3 nucleotides: TGTGCCAGCAGCCCCCAGACCCATCAGACAGGGACCCTCTTC. Translating gives CASSPQTHQTGTLF.

V is TRBV25-1 and J is TRBJ2-7, with D possibly TRBD2 on 6 matching bases. Germline lookup yields CDR1 MGHDK and CDR2 SYGVNS. CDR3 length: 15 amino acids. The ends were cut back, 6 bases at V and 0 bases at J, with 15 bases in the middle. The CDR3 DNA sequence: TGTGCCAGCAGCGTGGGAGGAGGGGTCTCCTACGAGCAGTACTTC. Translating it yields CASSVGGGVSYEQYF.

This clonotype was seen more than once but under ten times. A much larger clone sits a single nucleotide away, making a read error possible. CDR3 sequence: CASSSSLQETQYF. The CDR3 nucleotides are TGTGCCAGCAGTAGCTCGCTCCAAGAGACCCAGTACTTC. The gene calls are TRBV12-3 or TRBV12-4 and TRBJ2-5; no reliable D call. The CDR3 has 13 amino acids. V was clipped by 5 bases and J by 1 base, with 8 bases between them.

This chain joins TRBV20-1 and TRBJ2-3, with 7 bases matching TRBD1. With V trimmed by 1 base and J by 0 bases, 4 bases remained unmatched. Germline-derived CDR1 and CDR2 are DFQATT and SNEGSKA (reference sequence). The CDR3 has 15 residues. CDR3 sequence reads: CSARAGTDSTDTQYF. CDR3 coding DNA: TGCAGTGCTAGAGCCGGGACAGACAGCACAGATACGCAGTATTTT.

This clonotype was counted ten times or more. V gene TRBV10-3 combines with J gene TRBJ2-7; no reliable D call. The germline gives CDR1 ENHRY, CDR2 SYGVKD. The CDR3 loop spans 14 amino acids. V was shortened by 2 bases and J by 6 bases, with 14 bases between the two germline ends. The CDR3 reads CAISERALVGEQYF. Here the CDR3 DNA reads TGTGCCATCAGTGAGCGAGCCTTGGTGGGCGAGCAGTACTTC.

J is TRBJ2-2 and V is TRBV20-1; TRBD2 might be the D (6 bases). The CDR3 spans 15 residues. Trimming removed 0 bases from V and 2 bases from J, with 10 bases in between. Germline V gives CDR1 DFQATT, CDR2 SNEGSKA (reference sequence). The CDR3 region is CSARDFGGNTGELFF. DNA for the CDR3: TGCAGTGCTAGAGATTTCGGGGGTAACACCGGGGAGCTGTTTTTT.

This clonotype was recorded at least ten times. This chain links TRBV7-2 with TRBJ1-5; 11 positions agree with TRBD1. The CDR3 extends over 16 amino acids. The germline gives CDR1 SGHTA, CDR2 FQGNSA. The V segment lost 3 bases and the J segment 2 bases; nucleotides outside the gene matches: 3. CDR3 sequence: CASSLMGQGGNQPQHF. The CDR3 DNA reads TGTGCCAGCAGCTTGATGGGACAGGGGGGCAATCAGCCCCAGCATTTT.

This clonotype was picked up a small number of times. This may be a read error, as it is one base from a much larger clone. The chain couples TRBV20-1 to TRBJ2-7, with 10 bases that match TRBD2. The length of the CDR3 is 14 residues. The V gene's germline CDR1 is DFQATT and CDR2 SNEGSKA (reference sequence). CDR3: CSARGLADSSEQYF. The CDR3 nucleotides read TGCAGTGCTCGCGGACTAGCGGACTCCTCCGAGCAGTACTTC.

Comments on this clonotype: A much larger clone lies one base from this, so it may be a read error. In nucleotides, the CDR3 is TGTGCCTGCTCACCCGCTCGATACGAGCAGTACTTC. Its translation is CACSPARYEQYF. The V gene is TRBV18, the J gene TRBJ2-7; D gene unclear. Germline V gene sequence: CDR1 KGHSH, CDR2 LQKENI. This CDR3 has 12 amino acids.

As to this clonotype: Since no conserved phenylalanine or tryptophan closes the CDR3, a read error is the likely cause. CDR3 loop: CASRYNTEAFL. In DNA, the CDR3 is TGTGCCAGCAGGTATAACACTGAAGCTTTCCTT. The chain is built from TRBV12-3 or TRBV12-4 and TRBJ1-1, with D hard to call. V lost 6 bases and J lost 2, with 4 bases in between. This CDR3 comprises 11 residues.

With respect to this clonotype: One end of the junction fails to match germline, which may point to a read error. This chain connects TRBV6-1 to TRBJ1-5; tentatively, D is TRBD1 (5 bases). Germline CDR1 MNHNS, CDR2 SASEGT. This CDR3 spans 14 amino acids. CDR3 sequence: CAGRHPGRGQPQHF. In DNA, the CDR3 is TGTGCCGGCAGGCACCCGGGACGAGGTCAGCCCCAGCATTTT.

In its sample, this clonotype was seen many times. The chain links TRBV29-1 to TRBJ2-3; D might be TRBD1 (6 bases). Germline V CDR1 and CDR2: SQVTM, ANQGSEA. V was trimmed by 6 bases and J by 5 bases, leaving 12 bases between them. The CDR3 has 12 amino acids. CDR3 in DNA: TGCAGCGTAGGGGACACCCTAGATACGCAGTATTTT. Protein sequence: CSVGDTLDTQYF.

Comments on this clonotype: Just one base apart from a much larger clone, this may be a read error. The chain employs TRBV11-3 and TRBJ2-1; no clear D. CDR3 length equals 13 residues. Germline V gives CDR1 SGHNT, CDR2 YENEEA. Here the CDR3 DNA reads TGTGCCGGCAGCTTAGGAACAACCAATGAGCAGTTCTTC. Translated, it gives CAGSLGTTNEQFF.